The next 2 T cell receptor beta chains were all read from a single sample in a study of OX40 agonist ivuxolimab in advanced cancers. Profiled with immunoSEQ multiplex PCR; TCRdb holds only in-frame clones, not every one. The sample records about 60,000 clones, 70% to 90% being singletons. The sample here was CD4+ or CD8+ T cells sorted from blood, taken in a trial of the OX40 agonist ivuxolimab. The receptors come from an adult with an advanced solid tumor such as melanoma, head and neck, liver or kidney cancer.

The V and J genes are TRBV6-5 and TRBJ2-5; TRBD2 might be the D (7 bases). Germline-derived CDR1 and CDR2 are MNHEY and SVGAGI. The CDR3 sequence is 13 residues long. The ends were cut back, 2 bases at V and 5 bases at J, with 9 bases in the middle. CDR3: CASSYGGGETQYF. The CDR3 bases are TGTGCCAGCAGTTACGGGGGGGGCGAGACCCAGTACTTC.

CDR3 coding DNA: TGTGCCAGCAGTTTATCTGCGACCTATGGCTACACCTTC. Translating gives CASSLSATYGYTF. The chain has TRBV27 and TRBJ1-2; D ambiguous. CDR3 length: 13 amino acids. Germline V gene sequence: CDR1 MNHEY, CDR2 SMNVEV (reference sequence). With 0 bases removed from V and 4 bases from J, the gap between germline ends came to 6 bases.